The clone carrying this TCR beta chain has just a few counts. No antigen is known for it. These data come from a study of T cell repertoires in cytomegalovirus infection. Study as a whole: Through public TCR beta signatures, both CMV infection and matching HLA type were indicated.

Per the germline V gene, CDR1 is SGHTA and CDR2 is FQGTGA. This CDR3 has 16 residues. V was clipped by 5 bases and J by 6 bases; unmatched bases: 13. TCRdb re-called the reads with MiXCR, one entry per CDR3 protein. The table lists some 900,000 distinct CDR3 sequences, approximately 30% of them singletons, with 9.5% to 15% in the top ten. This clonotype was sampled from a human donor in good health (CMV status not recorded). Some clones in this sample may be carry-over from other donors' samples. The material sequenced was cultured CD8+ T cells from PBMCs, taken from culture after CMV antigen stimulation. The V gene is TRBV7-3, the J gene TRBJ1-1, with 9 positions matching TRBD1. The CDR3: CASSPTLDRGASEAFF. In nucleotides, the CDR3 is TGTGCCAGCAGCCCGACCCTAGACAGGGGGGCATCTGAAGCTTTCTTT.